This record concerns one T cell receptor beta chain sequence. Antigen unknown. These data come from a study of a mutant IDH1 vaccine in newly diagnosed glioma. Study as a whole: Vaccinations were initiated 4-6 weeks following radiotherapy alone, or were given together with temozolomide cycles. Previous care, which was radiotherapy, temozolomide, or both, most often involved both.

Time point denoted: week 11, during vaccination. With topical imiquimod, each dose of the vaccine consisted of 300 ug of mutant IDH1 20-mer peptide. Study results and limitations: Changes to the top peripheral T cell clonotypes appeared unrelated to pseudoprogression.

Clones were read by immunoSEQ multiplex PCR, and TCRdb kept only the in-frame ones, dropping some. The sample includes roughly 70,000 clones, roughly 84% seen only once; the top ten take roughly 9%. The CDR3 runs to 12 residues. The germline V and J ends were trimmed by 4 bases and 5 bases, with 11 bases remaining between them. Germline V gene data show CDR1 as SQVTM and CDR2 as ANQGSEA. The chain combines TRBV29-1 with TRBJ1-2; no firm D call. The TCR was taken from a woman aged 45-60 years with glioma. The specimen comprised PBMCs, sampled from a glioma patient whose treatment included an IDH1 peptide vaccine. The chain's CDR3 is CSVVIGLYGYTF. The DNA for the CDR3 is TGCAGCGTTGTAATAGGGCTTTATGGCTACACCTTC. The full variable domain, rest sourced from reference TRBV29-1 and TRBJ1-2, is SAVISQKPSRDICQRGTSLTIQCQVDSQVTMMFWYRQQPGQSLTLIATANQGSEATYESGFVIDKFPISRPNLTFSTLTVSNMSPEDSSIYLCSVVIGLYGYTFGSGTRLTVV.